The source of this TCR beta chain is a study of shared clonotypes between healthy human individuals. For the study at large: Three plates each covered CD4 naive and memory; CD8 naive two, CD8 memory one.

A note on this clone: The antigen is undetermined.

CDR1 and CDR2 (germline): SGHTA, FQGNSA. V was trimmed by 6 bases and J by 2 bases, leaving 9 bases between them. This CDR3 has 13 amino acids. Study-wide points: Against clonotypes common to all four donors, non-shared ones had lower generation probabilities. Some naive CD4 clonotypes, roughly 4.8%, turned up in common across a handful of donors.

This table comes from immunoSEQ multiplex PCR, and its TCRdb copy is limited to in-frame clones, with some not included. This table holds 1.4 million to 1.5 million clones, approximately 97% found once. The chain links TRBV7-2 to TRBJ2-3; D is ambiguous. This clonotype was obtained from a man aged 25-45 years in good health. Sequenced input: naive CD4+ T cells sorted from blood. Subset meaning: CD45RA+ positively selected. The DNA of the CDR3 is TGTGCCAGCAGTTTCTACCCCACAGATACGCAGTATTTT. Translation: CASSFYPTDTQYF.